This T cell receptor beta chain was documented in a study of blood T cells in healthy people across ages. Using a J-beta primer mix together with a sample-barcoded 5' primer, a second PCR was run for roughly 6 to 12 cycles. One entry per CDR3 protein, called by TCRdb with MiXCR from the 5' RACE reads. The sample yields approximately 960,000 distinct CDR3 sequences, 29% seen once. This same sample was also part of a study on T cells of mothers and their children. That publication notes: M1S, a second-PCR primer, added sample barcodes and 2-4 random nucleotides.

This sequence was found in a woman aged 40 to 50 in good health. Sequenced sample: blood.

The DNA for the CDR3 is TGCGCCAGCAGCTTGGCCTCCACAGGGGCTTCCGAGCAGTACTTC. This encodes CASSLASTGASEQYF. The V call is TRBV5-1, the J call TRBJ2-7; TRBD1 matches at 7 bases. The CDR3 contains 15 residues. Germline CDR1 is SGHRS and CDR2 is YFSETQ. Trimming cost V 0 bases and J 6 bases; bases outside gene matches: 9.